This T cell receptor (beta chain) was sequenced in a study of shared clonotypes between healthy human individuals. Germline V gene sequence: CDR1 MGHRA, CDR2 YSYEKL. The CDR3 runs 13 residues. V lost 4 bases to trimming and J lost 8 bases, with 14 bases between them. Produced via immunoSEQ multiplex PCR; TCRdb's table is partial and in-frame only. This sample carries about 2.3 million clones, more than 80% of them seen once, and the ten largest clones take roughly 0.36%. The chain joins TRBV4-1 to TRBJ1-2; TRBD1 is a possible D gene (5 bases). This sequence originates from a man aged 18 to 30 in good health. Some clones in this sample may be carry-over from other donors' samples. The sequenced sample was naive CD4+ T cells from PBMCs. As for subset: CD45RA+ positively selected. For the CDR3, the DNA is TGCGCCAGCAGCCCCAGGGAGGTGAAGGGCTACACCTTC. Residues: CASSPREVKGYTF.